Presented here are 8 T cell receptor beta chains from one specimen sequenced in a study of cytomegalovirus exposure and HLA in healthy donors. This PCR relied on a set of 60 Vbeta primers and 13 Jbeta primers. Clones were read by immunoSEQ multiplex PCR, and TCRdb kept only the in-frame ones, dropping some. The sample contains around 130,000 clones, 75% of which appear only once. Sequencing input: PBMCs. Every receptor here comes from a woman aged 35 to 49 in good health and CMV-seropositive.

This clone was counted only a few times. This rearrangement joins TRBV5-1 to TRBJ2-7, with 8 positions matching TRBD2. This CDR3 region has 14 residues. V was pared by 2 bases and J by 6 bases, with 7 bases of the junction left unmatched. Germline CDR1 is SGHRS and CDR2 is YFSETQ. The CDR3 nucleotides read TGCGCCAGCAGCTTCTTCGGGGGGGCTGGCGAGCAGTACTTC. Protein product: CASSFFGGAGEQYF.

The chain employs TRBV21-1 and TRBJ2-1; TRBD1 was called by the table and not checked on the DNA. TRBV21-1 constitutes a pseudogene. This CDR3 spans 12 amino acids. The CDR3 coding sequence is TGTGCCAGCGACAGGGATGCGGGTAGGCAGTTCTTC. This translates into CASDRDAGRQFF.

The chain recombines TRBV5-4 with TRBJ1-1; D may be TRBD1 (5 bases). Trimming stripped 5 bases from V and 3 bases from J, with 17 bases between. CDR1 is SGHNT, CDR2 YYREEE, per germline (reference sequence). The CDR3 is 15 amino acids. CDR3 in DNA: TGTGCCAGCAGAAGTGTTACTGGGGCCGACACTGAAGCTTTCTTT. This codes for CASRSVTGADTEAFF.

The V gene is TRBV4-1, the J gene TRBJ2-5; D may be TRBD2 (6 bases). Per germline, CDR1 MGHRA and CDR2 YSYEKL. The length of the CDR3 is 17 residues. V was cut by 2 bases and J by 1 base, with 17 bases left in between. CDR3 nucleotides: TGCGCCAGCAGCCAACTACCTTCACTAGCTCTCCAAGAGACCCAGTACTTC. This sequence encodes CASSQLPSLALQETQYF.

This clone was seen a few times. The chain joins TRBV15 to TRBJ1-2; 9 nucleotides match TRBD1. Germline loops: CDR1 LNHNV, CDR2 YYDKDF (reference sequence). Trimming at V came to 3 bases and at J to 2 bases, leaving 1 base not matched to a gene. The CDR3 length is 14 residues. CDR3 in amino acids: CATSRTGGNYGYTF. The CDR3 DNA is TGTGCCACCAGCAGGACAGGGGGGAACTATGGCTACACCTTC.

CDR3 in DNA: TGTGCCAGCAGCGTAGTCCCAGGGGGCGCCAGGGATGAGCAGTTCTTC. Protein product: CASSVVPGGARDEQFF. The genes are TRBV9 and TRBJ2-1; TRBD1 agrees at 8 bases. Germline V gene sequence: CDR1 SGDLS, CDR2 YYNGEE. CDR3 length: 16 residues. Trimming at V came to 0 bases and at J to 8 bases, leaving 10 bases not matched to a gene.

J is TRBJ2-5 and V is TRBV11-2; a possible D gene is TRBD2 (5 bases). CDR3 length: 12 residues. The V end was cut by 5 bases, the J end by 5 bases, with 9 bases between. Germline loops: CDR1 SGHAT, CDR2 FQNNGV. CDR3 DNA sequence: TGTGCCAGCAGCCCGACGGGGGAGACCCAGTACTTC. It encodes CASSPTGETQYF.

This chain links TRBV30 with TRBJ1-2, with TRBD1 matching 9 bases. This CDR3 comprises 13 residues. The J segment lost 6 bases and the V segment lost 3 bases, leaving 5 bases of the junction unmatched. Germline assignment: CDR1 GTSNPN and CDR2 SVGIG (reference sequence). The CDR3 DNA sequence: TGTGCCTGGAGGTACAGGGGGCGGGATGGCTACACCTTC. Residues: CAWRYRGRDGYTF.